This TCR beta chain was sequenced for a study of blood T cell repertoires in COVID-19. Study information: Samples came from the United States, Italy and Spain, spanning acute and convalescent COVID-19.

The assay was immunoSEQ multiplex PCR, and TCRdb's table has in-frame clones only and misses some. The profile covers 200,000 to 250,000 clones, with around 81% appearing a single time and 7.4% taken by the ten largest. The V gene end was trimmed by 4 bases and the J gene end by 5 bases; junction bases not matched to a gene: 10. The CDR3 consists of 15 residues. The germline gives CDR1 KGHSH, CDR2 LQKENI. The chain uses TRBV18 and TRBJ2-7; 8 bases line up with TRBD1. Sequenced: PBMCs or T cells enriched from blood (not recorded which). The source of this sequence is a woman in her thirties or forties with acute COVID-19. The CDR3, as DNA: TGTGCCAGCTCACAGGACAGGGTGCTACACGACGAGCAGTACTTC. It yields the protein CASSQDRVLHDEQYF.